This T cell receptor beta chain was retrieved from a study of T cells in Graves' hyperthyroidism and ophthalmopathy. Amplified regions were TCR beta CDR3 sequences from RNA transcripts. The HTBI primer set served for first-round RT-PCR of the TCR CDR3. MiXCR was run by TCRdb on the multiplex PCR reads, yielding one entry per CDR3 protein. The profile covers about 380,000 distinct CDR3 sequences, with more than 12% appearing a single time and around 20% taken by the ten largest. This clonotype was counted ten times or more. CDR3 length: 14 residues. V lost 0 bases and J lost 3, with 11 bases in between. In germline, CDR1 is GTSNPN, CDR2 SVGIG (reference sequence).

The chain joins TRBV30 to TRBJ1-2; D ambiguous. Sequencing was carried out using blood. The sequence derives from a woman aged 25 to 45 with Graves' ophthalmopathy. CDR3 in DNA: TGTGCCTGGAGTGTATCACACAGCTACTATGGCTACACCTTC. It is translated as CAWSVSHSYYGYTF.